The T cell receptor beta chain under discussion was sequenced for a study of vaccination effects on CD4 cells after COVID-19 (dated by TCRdb to between 2021 and 2022). Regarding the study in general: Three convalescent patients were sampled early (day +14) and late (day +241, +227, +161 respectively) after vaccination. Post-vaccine samples across the study were collected a median of 72 days after the second dose, with a range of 14 to 241. SARS-CoV-2 spike-specific CD4+ TCR repertoires were compared before and after mRNA vaccination in COVID-19 convalescent patients and in infection-naive vaccine recipients. Altogether, around ten COVID-19 convalescent patients and 4 SARS-CoV-2-naive healthy vaccine recipients made up the full study. Cultures from other donors in the study were sequenced with the Oncomine TCR Beta short-read assay on an Illumina iSeq 100.

Counted from cysteine to phenylalanine, this CDR3 has 15 amino acids. The kept DNA is CDR3 alone, 45 bases in frame from the first base. CDR1 and CDR2, looked up from the germline V gene, are SGDLS and YYNGEE. V is trimmed back by 2 bases and J by 4 bases, and the junction contains 6 bases that no gene match accounts for. Broader findings and caveats from the paper: Marked clonal contraction was observed in both infection-induced and vaccine-induced clones at late post-vaccination timepoints, consistent with waning T cell responses. Limitations of the study were the small number of convalescent patients and the absence of early post-infection timepoints. Among convalescent patients, the spike-reactive repertoire after vaccination was made up mainly of new vaccine-induced clones that were largely distinct from the clones induced by infection.

In the ViraFEST assay, PBMC were stimulated with viral peptide pools, and TCR sequencing was then used to find antigen-specific CD4+ T cell clonotypes based on their expansion. After less than 13 days of culture, CD4+ T cells were isolated with the EasySep CD4+ T cell isolation kit. PCR-confirmed SARS-CoV-2 infection had occurred in convalescent patients between March and December 2020, before the Alpha, Beta and Delta variants emerged in the United States. Two doses of either the BNT162b2 or the mRNA-1273 mRNA SARS-CoV-2 vaccine were administered to participants. A few million PBMC per well were cultured with approximately 10 ug/ml peptides in IMDM containing 5% human AB serum, around 10 IU/ml IL-2 and gentamicin. On days 3 and 7, half of the culture medium was replaced with fresh IL-2-containing medium. Each peptide stimulation condition was cultured in triplicate wells unless otherwise noted. PBMC were separated from whole blood using Ficoll-Paque Plus gradient centrifugation and were then either cryopreserved at -140C or used fresh. The overlapping peptide pools covered the spike proteins of SARS-CoV-2 as well as those of the common cold coronaviruses HCoV-NL63, HCoV-OC43 and HCoV-229E. The QIAamp micro DNA kit was used to extract genomic DNA from the cultured CD4+ T cells.

As regards this clone: Its antigen remains undetermined. No base qualities exist here, and no much larger clone lies one base off it.

The library was prepared using the immunoSEQ multiplex PCR assay. TCR beta CDR3 sequencing was performed on DNA from the cultured, isolated CD4+ T cells. As for how the authors treated the data: Non-productive TCR sequences were removed, reads were trimmed to the CDR3 region, and CDR3s of at least 7 amino acids were retained. Antigen-specific clonotypes were identified using the MANAFEST web app by comparison of expansion in peptide wells against reference cultures. To be called positive, a clone needed expansion at FDR<0.05 compared with the reference and with all other wells, an odds ratio greater than 5, and a frequency greater than 0.1% in two replicate wells. A clonotype was defined as cross-reactive if the clonotype was significantly expanded both in SARS-CoV-2 spike wells and in at least one common cold coronavirus spike condition. CDR3 similarity was assessed by Levenshtein distance using the stringdist R package, and unrooted trees were constructed with ape in R 3.6.1. TCRdb's version of the immuneACCESS table is confined to in-frame rearrangements and falls short of the full clone set. An unresolved V gene accounts for under half of the shortfall where checked; the remainder is of unknown origin. For V, J and clone size, that table is used; D and trimming come from the DNA. In this sample the table shows 13,000 to 15,000 clones, around three quarters of which occur a single time. The top ten hold 29% of the sample.

The specimen comprised CD4+ T cells from PBMCs cultured with HCoV-NL63 spike peptides, sampled after COVID-19 vaccination. According to the study, the label for this sample's cell subset or site signals: HCoV-NL63 spike overlapping peptide pool stimulation. The origin of this receptor is a human donor who had a prior SARS-CoV-2 infection. The chain joins TRBV9 to TRBJ2-3, and TRBD1 matches 8 of the central bases. DNA sequence: TGTGCCAGCAGCGTCTCAGGGGGCGGCGCAGATACGCAGTATTTT. Its amino acids are CASSVSGGGADTQYF.